Below, 17 T cell receptor beta chains from the same sample are listed, as sequenced in a study of beta chain features in type 1 diabetes. The investigators reverse transcribed all of the isolated RNA, so they sequenced expressed TCRB transcripts. Sequencing was performed with immunoSEQ multiplex PCR; in TCRdb, only in-frame clones are kept and a portion is missing. The data hold 450,000 or so clones, with about an eighth observed a single time. The sequencing sample was made of naive CD4+ T cells from blood. The receptors come from a woman in her late teens or twenties in good health.

This chain links TRBV13 with TRBJ2-2; 7 bases fit TRBD1. The CDR3 contains 13 residues. Germline V gene lookup returns CDR1 PRHDT and CDR2 FYEKMQ (reference sequence). The V segment lost 5 bases and the J segment 6 bases; nucleotides outside the gene matches: 3. CDR3 DNA sequence: TGTGCCAGCAGCCAGGGGGTTGCCGGGGAGCTGTTTTTT. This encodes CASSQGVAGELFF.

This clone was counted only a few times. The chain joins TRBV29-1 to TRBJ2-3, with D perhaps matching TRBD1 or TRBD2 (6 bases each). The CDR3 spans 14 residues. The germline CDR1 and CDR2 sequences are SQVTM and ANQGSEA. Trimming removed 7 bases from V and 2 bases from J, with 16 bases in between. The CDR3 region is CSAHRGLATDTQYF. The CDR3 DNA sequence: TGCAGCGCCCATCGGGGGCTAGCCACAGATACGCAGTATTTT.

CDR3 in amino acids: CASSLTGTTEAFF. CDR3 nucleotides: TGCGCCAGCAGTCTGACAGGGACCACTGAAGCTTTCTTT. The chain links TRBV4-3 to TRBJ1-1; 7 bases line up with TRBD1. V shed 6 bases and J 4 bases; nucleotides not matched to a gene: 5. Germline assignment: CDR1 LGHNA and CDR2 YSLEER. The CDR3 is 13 residues long.

This clone showed up just a few times. The rearrangement links TRBV9 to TRBJ1-4; TRBD1 matches 9 bases. The CDR3 has 16 amino acids. CDR1 and CDR2 (germline): SGDLS, YYNGEE. V lost 4 bases, J lost 10 bases, and 14 bases stayed unmatched. The CDR3 is CASSSGDRVKIGKLFF. CDR3 bases: TGTGCCAGCAGCTCGGGGGACAGGGTTAAGATTGGAAAACTGTTTTTT.

V is TRBV7-9 and J is TRBJ2-1, with 9 positions matching TRBD2. The V segment lost 3 bases and the J segment 7 bases; nucleotides outside the gene matches: 7. This CDR3 region has 15 residues. From germline, CDR1 is SEHNR and CDR2 FQNEAQ (reference sequence). The CDR3 DNA follows: TGTGCCAGCAGCTTGAGACTAGCGGCCACTAATGAGCAGTTCTTC. Translating gives CASSLRLAATNEQFF.

This clone was detected many times. The rearrangement links TRBV4-2 to TRBJ2-1; tentative D call: TRBD2 (7 bases). The CDR3 loop spans 16 amino acids. CDR1 is LGHNA and CDR2 is YNFKEQ in the germline V gene. The V end was cut by 1 base, the J end by 5 bases, with 15 bases between. CDR3 DNA sequence: TGTGCCAGCAGCCAAGTCTCCGGGGGGCGAGACAATGAGCAGTTCTTC. Translation: CASSQVSGGRDNEQFF.

This clone was seen a handful of times. The V and J genes are TRBV9 and TRBJ1-3, with a possible D match to TRBD1 (6 bases). The V end was cut by 4 bases, the J end by 0 bases, with 11 bases between. The CDR3 totals 15 residues. Germline V gene sequence: CDR1 SGDLS, CDR2 YYNGEE. For the CDR3, the DNA is TGTGCCAGCAGCCCGGGGGCTAGCTCTGGAAACACCATATATTTT. As protein: CASSPGASSGNTIYF.

This clone was observed a few times. The rearrangement links TRBV4-2 to TRBJ2-1; D remains unclear. The V end was cut by 2 bases, the J end by 4 bases, with 12 bases between. Germline CDR1 and CDR2: LGHNA and YNFKEQ. This CDR3 has 15 amino acids. The CDR3 here is CASSQRRYEYNEQFF. CDR3 coding DNA: TGTGCCAGCAGCCAAAGGAGATATGAGTACAATGAGCAGTTCTTC.

Notes on this clone: It may be a read error: a sequence one base away is much more abundant. The chain employs TRBV7-9 and TRBJ2-1; no firm D call. CDR1 is SEHNR and CDR2 is FQNEAQ in the germline V gene (reference sequence). The V end was cut by 6 bases, the J end by 4 bases, with 4 bases between. This CDR3 is 11 amino acids long. Here the CDR3 DNA reads TGTGCCAGCAGGTTATACAATGAGCAGTTCTTC. Protein product: CASRLYNEQFF. The variable domain in full, with the rest retrieved from reference TRBV7-9 and TRBJ2-1, is DTGVSQNPRHKITKRGQNVTFRCDPISEHNRLYWYRQTLGQGPEFLTYFQNEAQLEKSRLLSDRFSAERPKGSFSTLEIQRTEQGDSAMYLCASRLYNEQFFGPGTRLTVL.

The V call is TRBV7-9, the J call TRBJ2-3; D is perhaps TRBD2 (7 bases). CDR3 size: 15 residues. The V and J ends lost 5 bases and 2 bases respectively, with 14 bases between them. Germline assignment: CDR1 SEHNR and CDR2 FQNEAQ (reference sequence). CDR3 in DNA: TGTGCCAGCAGCCCAGGGAGGGGGATCACAGATACGCAGTATTTT. This gives the protein CASSPGRGITDTQYF.

The chain recombines TRBV7-9 with TRBJ2-6; 7 nucleotides match TRBD1. The CDR3 has 19 amino acids. The trim removed 3 bases at V and 0 bases at J, leaving 11 bases unmatched. CDR1 is SEHNR and CDR2 is FQNEAQ in the germline V gene (reference sequence). This CDR3 is CASSFGWTGRISGANVLTF. The CDR3 DNA is TGTGCCAGCAGCTTTGGGTGGACAGGCCGAATCTCTGGGGCCAACGTCCTGACTTTC.

The V gene is TRBV29-1, the J gene TRBJ2-7; 7 nucleotides align to TRBD1. There are 13 residues in the CDR3. V lost 4 bases and J lost 8; bases outside the gene matches: 11. Germline CDR1 and CDR2: SQVTM and ANQGSEA. The CDR3, as DNA: TGCAGCGTTGGACAGGGAGCCCTACGAAAGCAGTACTTC. Translating gives CSVGQGALRKQYF.

In this sample, this clone turned up a few times. The chain couples TRBV9 to TRBJ1-6, with 10 bases identical to TRBD1. Germline V lookup: CDR1 SGDLS, CDR2 YYNGEE. There are 15 residues in the CDR3. The junction had 5 bases not matched to a gene; V was cut back by 3 bases and J by 8 bases. In nucleotides, the CDR3 is TGTGCCAGCAGCGAGTTCGGGACAGGGGATTCACCCCTCCACTTT. It specifies CASSEFGTGDSPLHF.

There are a few counts of this clone. This rearrangement joins TRBV15 to TRBJ2-7; D is unresolved. Trimming removed 0 bases from V and 6 bases from J, with 6 bases in between. This CDR3 is 12 amino acids long. Germline values: CDR1 LNHNV, CDR2 YYDKDF (reference sequence). The CDR3 sequence: CATSRDFREQYF. The CDR3 DNA is TGTGCCACCAGCAGAGATTTTCGCGAGCAGTACTTC.

This chain joins TRBV5-6 and TRBJ2-2; D is unclear. Germline V gives CDR1 SGHDT, CDR2 YYEEEE. There are 11 residues in the CDR3. Deletions cut 3 bases from V and 6 bases from J, with 3 bases between. CDR3 DNA sequence: TGTGCCAGCAGCTCGTCCGGGGAGCTGTTTTTT. Translation gives CASSSSGELFF. The complete variable domain, with remaining parts taken from reference TRBV5-6 and TRBJ2-2, reads DAGVTQSPTHLIKTRGQQVTLRCSPKSGHDTVSWYQQALGQGPQFIFQYYEEEERQRGNFPDRFSGHQFPNYSSELNVNALLLGDSALYLCASSSSGELFFGEGSRLTVL.

There are a few counts of this clone. This sequence joins TRBV9 and TRBJ2-1; a weak D match, TRBD2 (5 bases). CDR3 length: 15 amino acids. Trimming shortened V by 4 bases and J by 8 bases, and 19 bases separated the two germline ends. Germline lookup yields CDR1 SGDLS and CDR2 YYNGEE. CDR3 nucleotides: TGTGCCAGCAGCCCCCGGGGAGCGTCTCTCGATGAGCAGTTCTTC. It codes for CASSPRGASLDEQFF.

This clone came up a few times. The same CDR3 can be traced to other DNA sequences in this sample. J is TRBJ2-7 and V is TRBV7-2; 12 nucleotides line up with TRBD2. The germline gives CDR1 SGHTA, CDR2 FQGNSA. With V trimmed by 0 bases and J by 3 bases, 0 bases remained unmatched. The CDR3 sequence is 15 residues long. CDR3 in amino acids: CASSLAGLAGYEQYF. The CDR3 DNA follows: TGTGCCAGCAGCTTAGCGGGACTAGCGGGCTACGAGCAGTACTTC.